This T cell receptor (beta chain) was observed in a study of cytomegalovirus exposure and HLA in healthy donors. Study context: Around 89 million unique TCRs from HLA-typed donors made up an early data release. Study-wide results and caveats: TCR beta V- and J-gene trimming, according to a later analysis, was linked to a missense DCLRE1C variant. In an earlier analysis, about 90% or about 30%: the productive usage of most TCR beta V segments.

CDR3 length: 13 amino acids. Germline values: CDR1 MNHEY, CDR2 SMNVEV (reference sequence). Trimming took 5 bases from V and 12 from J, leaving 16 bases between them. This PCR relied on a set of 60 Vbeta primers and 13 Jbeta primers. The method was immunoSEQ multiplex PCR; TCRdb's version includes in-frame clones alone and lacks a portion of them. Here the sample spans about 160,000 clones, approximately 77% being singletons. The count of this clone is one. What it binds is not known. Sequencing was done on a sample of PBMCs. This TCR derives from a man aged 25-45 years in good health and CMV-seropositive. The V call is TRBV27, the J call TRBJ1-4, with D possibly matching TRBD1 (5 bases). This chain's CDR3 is CASSTGGREELFF. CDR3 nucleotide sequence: TGTGCCAGCAGTACCGGGGGTAGGGAAGAACTGTTTTTT.